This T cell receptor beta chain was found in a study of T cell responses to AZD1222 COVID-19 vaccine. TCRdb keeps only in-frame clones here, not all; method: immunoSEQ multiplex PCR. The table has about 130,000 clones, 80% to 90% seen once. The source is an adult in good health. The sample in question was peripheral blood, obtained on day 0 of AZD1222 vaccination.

The CDR3 nucleotides read TGTGCCAGCAACGCACAGGGCAACTATGGCTACACCTTC. Protein product: CASNAQGNYGYTF. The chain carries TRBV2 and TRBJ1-2, with D tentatively TRBD1 (6 bases). Germline lookup yields CDR1 SNHLY and CDR2 FYNNEI. The CDR3 loop spans 13 amino acids. Deletions cut 7 bases from V and 2 bases from J, with 11 bases between.